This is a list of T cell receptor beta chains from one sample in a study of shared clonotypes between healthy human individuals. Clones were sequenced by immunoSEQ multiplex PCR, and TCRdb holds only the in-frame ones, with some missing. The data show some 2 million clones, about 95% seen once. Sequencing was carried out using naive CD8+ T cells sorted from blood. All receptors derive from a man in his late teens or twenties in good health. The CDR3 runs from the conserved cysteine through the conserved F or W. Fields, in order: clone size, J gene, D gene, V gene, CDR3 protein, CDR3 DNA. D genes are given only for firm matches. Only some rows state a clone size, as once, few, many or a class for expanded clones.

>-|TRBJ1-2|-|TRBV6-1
CASSEIVGDGPGYGYTF
TGTGCCAGCAGTGAAATCGTGGGCGACGGGCCGGGCTATGGCTACACCTTC
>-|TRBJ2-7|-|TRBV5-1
CASSFVDGAYEQYF
TGCGCCAGCAGCTTTGTGGACGGGGCCTACGAGCAGTACTTC
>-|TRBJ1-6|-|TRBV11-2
CASSLGTGIYNSPLHF
TGTGCCAGCAGCTTAGGAACCGGGATCTATAATTCACCCCTCCACTTT
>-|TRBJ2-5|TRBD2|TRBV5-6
CASSHGLADNQETQYF
TGTGCCAGCAGCCACGGACTAGCGGATAACCAAGAGACCCAGTACTTC
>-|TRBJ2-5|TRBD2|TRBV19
CASSTGTSGRETQYF
TGTGCCAGTAGTACTGGGACTAGCGGGAGAGAGACCCAGTACTTC
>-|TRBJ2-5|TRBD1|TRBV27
CASSSGTDPQETQYF
TGTGCCAGCAGTTCCGGGACAGACCCCCAAGAGACCCAGTACTTC
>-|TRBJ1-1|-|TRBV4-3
CASSQDRANTEAFF
TGCGCCAGCAGCCAAGACAGAGCTAACACTGAAGCTTTCTTT
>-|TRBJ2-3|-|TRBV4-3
CASSQAMGTDTQYF
TGCGCCAGCAGCCAGGCGATGGGCACAGATACGCAGTATTTT
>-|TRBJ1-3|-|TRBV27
CASSVGGSRGNTIYF
TGTGCCAGCAGTGTCGGTGGGTCGAGGGGAAACACCATATATTTT
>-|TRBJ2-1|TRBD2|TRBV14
CASRHAGEGQFF
TGTGCCAGCAGACACGCCGGGGAGGGGCAGTTCTTC
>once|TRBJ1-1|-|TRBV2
CASAGTEAFF
TGTGCCAGCGCCGGTACTGAAGCTTTCTTT
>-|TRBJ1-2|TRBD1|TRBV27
CASRATGVMNGYTF
TGTGCCAGCAGGGCGACAGGGGTAATGAATGGCTACACCTTC
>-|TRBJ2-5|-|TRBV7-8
CASIGTWDQETQYF
TGTGCCAGCATAGGGACATGGGATCAAGAGACCCAGTACTTC
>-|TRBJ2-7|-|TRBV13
CASSLSGRPYEQYF
TGTGCCAGCAGCCTATCGGGACGGCCATACGAGCAGTACTTC
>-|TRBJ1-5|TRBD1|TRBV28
CASSFLDRYQPQHF
TGTGCCAGCAGTTTCCTGGACAGGTACCAGCCCCAGCATTTT